This TCR beta chain was recorded in a study of sequential checkpoint blockade in melanoma. Study background: Patients were randomized 1:1 to nivolumab-then-ipilimumab or ipilimumab-then-nivolumab first-line.

On this clone: Compared with germline, one end of the junction differs, possibly owing to a read error.

Treatment: randomized to nivolumab then ipilimumab (arm A) or the reverse (arm B). DNA-damaging chemotherapy had not been given to any patient beforehand. PBMC sorting kept live CD3+CD8+ cells without CD19 or CD56. This table comes from immunoSEQ multiplex PCR, and its TCRdb copy is limited to in-frame clones, with some not included. The profile shows approximately 34,000 clones, 80% to 90% of them singletons. The CDR3 has 15 amino acids. Per germline, CDR1 MGHRA and CDR2 YSYEKL. V gene TRBV4-1 combines with J gene TRBJ2-7; tentatively, D is TRBD2 (5 bases). The sequencing used CD8+ T cells sorted from blood (inferred from file names), collected from a patient given nivolumab and ipilimumab in sequence. The receptor comes from a human donor with melanoma. CDR3 protein: CAGSQEEGEYFEQYF. Here the CDR3 DNA reads TGCGCCGGCAGCCAAGAAGAGGGAGAGTACTTCGAGCAGTACTTC.